The 13 T cell receptor beta chains reported below all come from one sample, sequenced in a study of blood T cell repertoires in COVID-19. Measured with immunoSEQ multiplex PCR; TCRdb has only the in-frame clones, and not every one. The table records under 200,000 clones, about 82% of them present only once. The material sequenced was PBMCs or T cells enriched from blood (not recorded which). These receptors were obtained from a middle-aged man with acute COVID-19.

CDR3 protein: CASSLGGTGELFF. CDR3 nucleotide sequence: TGTGCCAGCAGCTTGGGAGGCACCGGGGAGCTGTTTTTT. The chain is built from TRBV5-4 and TRBJ2-2; no clear D gene. Trimming shortened V by 0 bases and J by 4 bases, and 4 bases separated the two germline ends. The CDR3 loop spans 13 amino acids. In germline, CDR1 is SGHNT, CDR2 YYREEE (reference sequence). The full variable domain, with the rest looked up from reference TRBV5-4 and TRBJ2-2, is ETGVTQSPTHLIKTRGQQVTLRCSSQSGHNTVSWYQQALGQGPQFIFQYYREEENGRGNFPPRFSGLQFPNYSSELNVNALELDDSALYLCASSLGGTGELFFGEGSRLTVL.

The chain combines TRBV9 with TRBJ1-1; the D gene is possibly TRBD1 (6 bases). The CDR3 sequence is 15 residues long. CDR1 SGDLS and CDR2 YYNGEE come from the germline V gene. Trimming removed 4 bases from V and 2 bases from J, with 15 bases in between. CDR3 bases: TGTGCCAGCAGCCCCCCCAGGGGCTCCAACACTGAAGCTTTCTTT. Translation: CASSPPRGSNTEAFF. Based on the CDR3 plus reference TRBV9 and TRBJ1-1, the full variable domain is DSGVTQTPKHLITATGQRVTLRCSPRSGDLSVYWYQQSLDQGLQFLIQYYNGEERAKGNILERFSAQQFPDLHSELNLSSLELGDSALYFCASSPPRGSNTEAFFGQGTRLTVV.

This rearrangement joins TRBV29-1 to TRBJ2-1, with 11 bases fitting TRBD2. Germline CDR1 reads SQVTM; CDR2 reads ANQGSEA. The junction had 4 bases not matched to a gene; V was cut back by 3 bases and J by 6 bases. The CDR3 contains 14 residues. This CDR3 is CSVEFTSGGNEQFF. CDR3 nucleotide sequence: TGCAGCGTTGAGTTTACTAGCGGGGGCAATGAGCAGTTCTTC.

The rearrangement links TRBV9 to TRBJ2-5; 9 nucleotides match TRBD1. V trimming: 3 bases; J trimming: 5 bases; junction bases outside the gene matches: 5. The CDR3 consists of 14 residues. Germline CDR1 is SGDLS and CDR2 is YYNGEE. The CDR3 sequence: CASSGQGGMETQYF. Written as DNA, the CDR3 is TGTGCCAGCAGCGGACAGGGGGGGATGGAGACCCAGTACTTC.

The chain combines TRBV7-9 with TRBJ2-6; D is uncertain. V was cut by 3 bases and J by 4 bases, with 4 bases left in between. This CDR3 is built from 13 residues. In germline, CDR1 is SEHNR, CDR2 FQNEAQ (reference sequence). CDR3 amino acids: CASSFPGANVLTF. The CDR3 DNA follows: TGTGCCAGCAGCTTCCCGGGGGCCAACGTCCTGACTTTC.

The rearrangement joins TRBV13 to TRBJ2-7; maybe TRBD2 (6 bases). There are 14 residues in the CDR3. CDR1 PRHDT and CDR2 FYEKMQ come from the germline V gene (reference sequence). The V end was cut by 4 bases, the J end by 6 bases, with 16 bases between. The CDR3 bases are TGTGCCAGCAGCTCCCCGGGCGGGGCGTCCGAGCAGTACTTC. Protein sequence: CASSSPGGASEQYF.

The V gene is TRBV28, the J gene TRBJ2-1; tentative D call: TRBD2 (7 bases). The CDR3 is 15 amino acids. V was pared by 5 bases and J by 8 bases, with 19 bases between. From germline, CDR1 is MDHEN and CDR2 SYDVKM. The CDR3: CASSRGGGGMDEQFF. The CDR3 DNA is TGTGCCAGCAGTCGTGGGGGAGGGGGTATGGATGAGCAGTTCTTC.

J is TRBJ2-7 and V is TRBV3-1 (or the pseudogene TRBV3-2); the D is unclear. This CDR3 region has 14 residues. Germline CDR1 is LGHDT and CDR2 is YNNKEL (reference sequence). Trimming took 1 base from V and 0 from J, leaving 7 bases between them. DNA of the CDR3: TGTGCCAGCAGCCAAGTAGTTAACTCCTACGAGCAGTACTTC. Translated: CASSQVVNSYEQYF.

This chain links TRBV5-5 with TRBJ2-3; 8 nucleotides match TRBD2. V gave up 4 bases and J gave up 2 bases; unmatched junction bases: 6. Germline V gene sequence: CDR1 SGHKS, CDR2 YYEKEE (reference sequence). This CDR3 is 15 amino acids long. CDR3 nucleotide sequence: TGTGCCAGCAGCCAAACCGGGGGGGTCACAGATACGCAGTATTTT. It yields the protein CASSQTGGVTDTQYF.

V usage is TRBV10-3 and J usage is TRBJ2-1; 9 nucleotides match TRBD2. With V trimmed by 0 bases and J by 1 base, 10 bases remained unmatched. The length of the CDR3 is 19 residues. Germline V gives CDR1 ENHRY, CDR2 SYGVKD. The CDR3 region is CAISESSGRDRLSYNEQFF. CDR3 in DNA: TGTGCCATCAGTGAGTCTAGCGGGAGAGATCGGCTGTCCTACAATGAGCAGTTCTTC.

The chain joins TRBV28 to TRBJ2-7, with 8 bases that match TRBD1. Germline lookup yields CDR1 MDHEN and CDR2 SYDVKM. The V segment lost 4 bases and the J segment 4 bases; nucleotides outside the gene matches: 6. The CDR3 length is 14 residues. CDR3 amino acids: CASSSPGQVYEQYF. In nucleotides, the CDR3 is TGTGCCAGCAGTTCCCCGGGACAGGTATACGAGCAGTACTTC.

This clone was found once. This rearrangement joins TRBV6-5 to TRBJ1-2, with D possibly being TRBD1 (5 bases). Germline-derived CDR1 and CDR2 are MNHEY and SVGAGI. V lost 6 bases and J 4 bases, leaving 18 bases between the germline ends. This CDR3 region has 15 residues. The CDR3 region has the DNA TGTGCCAGCAGAGTGACAGTGGGTTTGGGCTATGGCTACACCTTC. Protein product: CASRVTVGLGYGYTF.

V gene TRBV28 combines with J gene TRBJ1-5; D call uncertain. This CDR3 is built from 14 residues. The V gene's germline CDR1 is MDHEN and CDR2 SYDVKM. The V end was cut by 6 bases, the J end by 2 bases, with 11 bases between. CDR3 sequence reads: CASSLLIGNQPQHF. The CDR3 bases are TGTGCCAGCAGCTTACTTATAGGCAATCAGCCCCAGCATTTT. Combining the CDR3 with reference TRBV28 and TRBJ1-5 gives the whole variable domain DVKVTQSSRYLVKRTGEKVFLECVQDMDHENMFWYRQDPGLGLRLIYFSYDVKMKEKGDIPEGYSVSREKKERFSLILESASTNQTSMYLCASSLLIGNQPQHFGDGTRLSIL.